This T cell receptor (beta chain) is drawn from a study of T cell responses to AZD1222 COVID-19 vaccine (dated by TCRdb to the early 2020s). Concerning the study at large: AZD1222 recipients with second doses at about 4 weeks or about 12 weeks were pooled, because spike-specific TCR depth and breadth did not differ between schedules. Trial participants were enrolled into age subgroups of 18-55, 56-69 and 70-plus years, which contained about 160, 30 and 59 TCR-sequenced participants, respectively. A total of about 240 trial participants underwent TCR sequencing, of whom 207 received two doses of AZD1222 and about 26 received two doses of the MenACWY control vaccine.

In the paper's terms, the time point label means: baseline before first vaccination. Samples from vaccinated people were obtained from the UK trials COV001 and COV002, which included a single-blind randomized controlled phase 2/3 trial of AZD1222 (ChAdOx1 nCoV-19) in healthy adults. Trial participant PBMC samples were collected at day 0 and day 28 after the second dose for TCRbeta chain sequencing. General conclusions and limits of the study: A significant rise in spike-specific TCR breadth and depth was observed after two AZD1222 doses relative to day 0 and relative to MenACWY recipients. In the small 56-69-year group, the increase in depth fell short of significance, most likely because of low power. Reportedly, close to half of the unique spike-specific TCRs recognized epitopes lying outside the regions that are mutated in the B.1.351 and B.1.1.7 variants. Conclusions about previously exposed vaccinees are limited because only a handful of AZD1222 recipients were SARS-CoV-2 seropositive at baseline. The vaccine-associated CD4 TCRs covered the entire spike protein, and the dominant responses fell in regions 160-218 and 743-854. Participants were mostly white British and included more females than males, and it was suggested by the authors that clonal diversity may have been underestimated. Because no samples from the day 14 peak response were available, repertoires could be characterized only after the peak T cell response.

The CDR3 regions of human TCRbeta chains were analyzed by immunosequencing. On the study's bioinformatics: Repertoire TCRs were matched against a reference library of SARS-CoV-2-specific TCRs generated with the MIRA antigen-specificity platform. Breadth was defined as the fraction of unique TCRs that were SARS-CoV-2-associated, and depth was defined as the fraction of total T cells that were SARS-CoV-2-associated. Using the MIRA data, each spike-specific TCR was assigned both to the spike region to which the TCR was reactive and to a CD4 or CD8 class. Log10-transformed breadth and depth values were compared by one-way ANOVA with Sidak's multiple comparisons tests. TCRdb provides this immuneACCESS table in a form limited to in-frame rearrangements. Some clones are lacking; in checked studies, under half of them reflect an unresolved V gene, and why the rest are absent is not known. For V, J and clone size, that table is used; D and trimming come from the DNA. Recorded for this sample are 130,000 to 150,000 clones; about 91% of them occurred a single time. The ten top clones hold about 15% of the sample.

About this clone: Its antigen target is currently unknown. Per-nucleotide qualities are absent, and no much larger clonotype sits a single base away.

Counted from cysteine to phenylalanine, this CDR3 has 15 amino acids. The only DNA kept is the CDR3, 45 bases in frame from the first base. The germline V gene encodes CDR1 LNHDA and CDR2 SQIVND (reference sequence). V was cut back by 1 base and J by 0 bases, leaving a gap of 7 bases between them. The V and J segments used are TRBV19 and TRBJ1-5, with no confident D gene call. The sequence came from an adult in good health. This specimen consisted of peripheral blood, obtained on day 0 of AZD1222 vaccination. The DNA sequence reads TGTGCCAGTAGTATAGCCAAGAATAGCAATCAGCCCCAGCATTTT. The resulting protein is CASSIAKNSNQPQHF.